The rows below give T cell receptor beta chains drawn from one sample of a study of blood T cell repertoires in COVID-19. The method was immunoSEQ multiplex PCR; TCRdb's version includes in-frame clones alone and lacks a portion of them. The sample has 150,000 to 200,000 clones; 87% are singletons. The sequenced sample consisted of peripheral blood. The source is a woman in her 50s with acute or convalescent COVID-19. Each CDR3 is given without its conserved first and last residue.

>TRBV11-2
ASSLNPVSTDTQY
>TRBV18
ASSPYRGPLNYGYT
>TRBV20-1
SASNPRGSSYEQY
>TRBV11-2
ASSPGGDQVYNEQF
>TRBV10-3
AISEWGDSNQPQH
>TRBV2
ASSESLAALEPQH
>TRBV5-4
ASSLGLAGGRANVLT
>TRBV9
ASSVEGRVNTEAF
>TRBV5-1
ASSWGTGQDYGYT
>TRBV20-1
SARRTAEAF
>TRBV19
ASRIRQQLNYGYT
>TRBV18
ASSPGTGTGGSIQY
>TRBV18
ASSPFSGTGAGNTIY
>TRBV12-3/TRBV12-4
ASSFRGQPQH
>TRBV30
AWSRPGGNTEAF
>TRBV10-3
AISPTGGDTEAF
>TRBV13
ASSFAGGNTEAF
>TRBV5-1
ASSLVGGQPQH
>TRBV7-9
ASSPPGLAGRSTGELF
>TRBV12-3/TRBV12-4
ASSLYNEAF
>TRBV7-8
ASSRPGLSTLH
>TRBV6-2/TRBV6-3
ASSREDYEQY
>TRBV9
ASSASGRANTEAF
>TRBV5-1
ASSRDMDGYT
>TRBV14
ASSLINQQGGGYT
>TRBV6-5
ASKREGSDTQY
>TRBV19
ASSIVRGPYGYT
>TRBV5-1
ASSEGQVGNYGYT
>TRBV7-4
ASSHTRGGGFLSNQPQH